The 28 T cell receptor beta chains given below trace back to one sample, sequenced in a study of human T cells and chemical hapten exposure. TCRdb independently ran MiXCR on the RACE reads; one entry per CDR3 protein. The sample holds roughly 64,000 distinct CDR3 sequences, over 9% seen once. The time point: pre-sensitization, week 0. Indicated treatment: therapeutic diphenylcyclopropenone sensitization with weekly scalp DPC. Source: whole blood, taken in connection with sensitization to the hapten diphenylcyclopropenone (DPC). Receptor source: a woman aged 40 to 49 with alopecia areata. Some clones in this sample may be carry-over from other donors' samples.

This clonotype was counted a single time. The rearrangement joins TRBV6-1 to TRBJ2-3, with 8 nucleotides matching TRBD2. Germline CDR1 and CDR2: MNHNS and SASEGT. V dropped 7 bases and J dropped 0; count of bases not matched to a gene: 12. The CDR3 extends over 17 amino acids. CDR3 nucleotide sequence: TGTGCCAGCACCAGGTGGGGAAGCGGGGGAAGCACAGATACGCAGTATTTT. It translates to CASTRWGSGGSTDTQYF.

V usage is TRBV15 and J usage is TRBJ2-3; the match to TRBD1 covers 8 bases. The junction had 8 bases not matched to a gene; V was cut back by 5 bases and J by 1 base. The CDR3 contains 16 residues. Germline lookup yields CDR1 LNHNV and CDR2 YYDKDF (reference sequence). CDR3 in DNA: TGTGCCACCAGCGCTTATCCGGGACAGGGCACAGATACGCAGTATTTT. It specifies CATSAYPGQGTDTQYF. Combining the CDR3 with reference TRBV15 and TRBJ2-3 gives the whole variable domain DAMVIQNPRYQVTQFGKPVTLSCSQTLNHNVMYWYQQKSSQAPKLLFHYYDKDFNNEADTPDNFQSRRPNTSFCFLDIRSPGLGDTAMYLCATSAYPGQGTDTQYFGPGTRLTVL.

The chain recombines TRBV2 with TRBJ1-1; 7 nucleotides agree with TRBD1. J was trimmed by 5 bases and V by 4 bases; bases with no gene match: 4. Germline-derived CDR1 and CDR2 are SNHLY and FYNNEI. The length of the CDR3 is 13 residues. This CDR3 reads CASSAQQGTEAFF. The CDR3 nucleotides are TGTGCCAGCAGTGCCCAACAGGGGACTGAAGCTTTCTTT.

This clonotype was picked up many times. This chain connects TRBV27 to TRBJ1-1; no reliable D call. Trimming took off 2 bases at V and 5 bases at J, with 12 bases between the two ends. CDR1 MNHEY and CDR2 SMNVEV come from the germline V gene (reference sequence). CDR3 size: 14 residues. The CDR3 DNA is TGTGCCAGCAGTTTAGTCGGCTTTGGGACTGAAGCTTTCTTT. This sequence encodes CASSLVGFGTEAFF.

V and J are TRBV3-1 and TRBJ2-5; possible D gene TRBD2, 6 bases. This CDR3 spans 14 amino acids. V was shortened by 4 bases and J by 5 bases, with 14 bases between the two germline ends. The V gene's germline CDR1 is LGHDT and CDR2 YNNKEL (reference sequence). Written as DNA, the CDR3 is TGTGCCAGCAGCCCTCGCGCGGAGGGGGAGACCCAGTACTTC. Amino acids: CASSPRAEGETQYF.

This clonotype was recorded many times. J is TRBJ2-4 and V is TRBV28; 11 bases align to TRBD1. V shed 3 bases, J shed 7 bases, and the junction held 2 bases outside the gene matches. CDR1 is MDHEN and CDR2 is SYDVKM in the germline V gene. The CDR3 runs 14 residues. This CDR3 is CASSFRTGGNIQYF. The CDR3 DNA sequence: TGTGCCAGCAGTTTCCGGACAGGGGGCAACATTCAGTACTTC.

This clonotype was found many times. The CDR3 DNA follows: TGTGCCAGCAGTGAATCTCCCTTTAAGCGCCCGGAGGAGGTTGGGTACGAGCAGTACTTC. Its translation: CASSESPFKRPEEVGYEQYF. The rearrangement uses TRBV25-1 and TRBJ2-7; tentatively, D is TRBD2 (5 bases). Between the trimmed V and J ends, which lost 1 base and 4 bases, there was a span of 29 bases. Germline V lookup: CDR1 MGHDK, CDR2 SYGVNS. The length of the CDR3 is 20 residues.

V and J are TRBV20-1 and TRBJ1-1, with D possibly TRBD1 on 5 matching bases. Germline lookup yields CDR1 DFQATT and CDR2 SNEGSKA (reference sequence). V lost 3 bases and J lost 5, with 16 bases in between. The CDR3 consists of 14 residues. CDR3 DNA: TGCAGTGCTAGTAACTGGCAGGGTTCTACTGAAGCTTTCTTT. It translates to CSASNWQGSTEAFF.

This clonotype appeared many times. This chain links TRBV29-1 with TRBJ2-1, with 7 nucleotides matching TRBD2. Germline assignment: CDR1 SQVTM and CDR2 ANQGSEA. V lost 5 bases, J lost 3 bases, and 7 bases stayed unmatched. This CDR3 contains 14 residues. The CDR3 sequence is CSVLPGLHYNEQFF. CDR3 in DNA: TGCAGCGTTTTACCGGGACTACACTACAATGAGCAGTTCTTC.

This rearrangement joins TRBV20-1 to TRBJ2-5; D may be TRBD2 (6 bases). Germline V gives CDR1 DFQATT, CDR2 SNEGSKA (reference sequence). V was clipped by 3 bases and J by 1 base, with 21 bases between them. CDR3 length equals 17 residues. The CDR3 here is CSASLNRAGLAQETQYF. The CDR3 DNA is TGCAGTGCTAGTTTAAACCGGGCGGGGCTAGCCCAAGAGACCCAGTACTTC.

This clonotype was detected ten times or more. The J gene is TRBJ1-1, the V gene TRBV11-2; D gene unclear. CDR1 SGHAT and CDR2 FQNNGV come from the germline V gene. The CDR3 contains 13 residues. Trimming removed 5 bases from V and 1 base from J, with 8 bases in between. The CDR3 loop is CASSPRTNTEAFF. CDR3 coding DNA: TGTGCCAGCAGCCCAAGGACGAACACTGAAGCTTTCTTT.

This clonotype was picked up many times. The V call is TRBV7-9, the J call TRBJ2-2; D is unresolved. The CDR3 totals 11 residues. In germline, CDR1 is SEHNR, CDR2 FQNEAQ (reference sequence). V lost 8 bases, J lost 5 bases, and 6 bases lay in between. Here the CDR3 DNA reads TGTGCCAGCGGTTGGACCGGGGAGCTGTTTTTT. Translation gives CASGWTGELFF. The full variable domain, its missing parts supplied by reference TRBV7-9 and TRBJ2-2, is DTGVSQNPRHKITKRGQNVTFRCDPISEHNRLYWYRQTLGQGPEFLTYFQNEAQLEKSRLLSDRFSAERPKGSFSTLEIQRTEQGDSAMYLCASGWTGELFFGEGSRLTVL.

This clonotype has more than one count but fewer than ten. V and J are TRBV5-4 and TRBJ2-5, with D perhaps TRBD1 or TRBD2 (5 bases each). The germline V gene has CDR1 SGHNT and CDR2 YYREEE (reference sequence). The germline V and J ends were trimmed by 0 bases and 4 bases, with 10 bases remaining between them. The CDR3 sequence is 14 residues long. The CDR3 bases are TGTGCCAGCAGCTTGGCCGGGGCTGGAGAGACCCAGTACTTC. Its protein is CASSLAGAGETQYF. Looking up the rest from reference TRBV5-4 and TRBJ2-5 gives the full variable domain: ETGVTQSPTHLIKTRGQQVTLRCSSQSGHNTVSWYQQALGQGPQFIFQYYREEENGRGNFPPRFSGLQFPNYSSELNVNALELDDSALYLCASSLAGAGETQYFGPGTRLLVL.

The chain uses TRBV5-4 and TRBJ2-2, with 9 nucleotides matching TRBD1. The CDR3 covers 15 residues. CDR1 and CDR2 (germline): SGHNT, YYREEE (reference sequence). Germline trimming cut 5 bases from V and 3 bases from J; bases unmatched to any gene: 5. The CDR3 DNA reads as TGTGCCAGCAGTCCCGGGACAGGGTACACCGGGGAGCTGTTTTTT. Translation gives CASSPGTGYTGELFF.

The chain recombines TRBV10-3 with TRBJ1-1; D gene uncertain. CDR1 ENHRY and CDR2 SYGVKD come from the germline V gene. The V gene lost 2 bases and the J gene lost 0 bases, with 7 bases spanning the gap. CDR3 size: 14 residues. CDR3 region: CAISEEAVNTEAFF. The CDR3 bases are TGTGCCATCAGTGAGGAGGCGGTGAACACTGAAGCTTTCTTT.

V usage is TRBV7-2 and J usage is TRBJ2-7, with a possible D match to TRBD2 (5 bases). The germline gives CDR1 SGHTA, CDR2 FQGNSA. The germline V and J ends were trimmed by 2 bases and 5 bases, with 16 bases remaining between them. The CDR3 is 15 amino acids. CDR3 loop: CASSLTWTGMHEQYF. As DNA, the CDR3 is TGTGCCAGCAGCTTAACCTGGACGGGAATGCACGAGCAGTACTTC. The variable domain in full, completed from reference TRBV7-2 and TRBJ2-7, reads GAGVSQSPSNKVTEKGKDVELRCDPISGHTALYWYRQSLGQGLEFLIYFQGNSAPDKSGLPSDRFSAERTGGSVSTLTIQRTQQEDSAVYLCASSLTWTGMHEQYFGPGTRLTVT.

V and J are TRBV7-2 and TRBJ1-1; TRBD1 might be the D (6 bases). Germline V lookup: CDR1 SGHTA, CDR2 FQGNSA. This CDR3 region has 15 residues. The V and J ends lost 1 base and 5 bases respectively, with 14 bases between them. CDR3 sequence: CASSLVGGAGTEAFF. CDR3 coding DNA: TGTGCCAGCAGCTTAGTTGGGGGGGCTGGGACTGAAGCTTTCTTT.

The chain uses TRBV20-1 and TRBJ2-5; 8 positions agree with TRBD1. This CDR3 has 15 amino acids. V shed 2 bases, J shed 5 bases, and the junction held 10 bases outside the gene matches. CDR1 and CDR2 from the germline V gene are DFQATT and SNEGSKA (reference sequence). CDR3 nucleotide sequence: TGCAGTGCTAGATGGGGGACAGGCCTGAGGGAGACCCAGTACTTC. Its protein product is CSARWGTGLRETQYF.

The chain has TRBV19 and TRBJ1-6; no clear D. Trimming removed 6 bases from V and 9 bases from J, with 18 bases in between. The CDR3 consists of 15 residues. Germline loops: CDR1 LNHDA, CDR2 SQIVND (reference sequence). CDR3 residues: CASSMSTIGSSPLHF. CDR3 coding DNA: TGTGCCAGTAGCATGTCGACTATTGGGAGTTCACCCCTCCACTTT.

This clonotype turned up a few times. The genes are TRBV6-5 and TRBJ1-4; D possibly corresponds to TRBD1 (6 bases). V lost 6 bases, J lost 8 bases, and 16 bases lay in between. This CDR3 has 14 residues. The germline V gene encodes CDR1 MNHEY and CDR2 SVGAGI. CDR3 DNA sequence: TGTGCCAGCAGGCCGGACAGTTCTAGAGAAAAACTGTTTTTT. Translating it yields CASRPDSSREKLFF.

This clonotype was observed a few times. The rearrangement links TRBV9 to TRBJ2-2; 9 bases match TRBD2. J lost 4 bases, V lost 3 bases, and 10 bases had no gene match. The CDR3 loop spans 17 amino acids. Germline V gives CDR1 SGDLS, CDR2 YYNGEE. This chain's CDR3 is CASSGTSASQATGELFF. CDR3 nucleotides: TGTGCCAGCAGCGGGACTAGCGCGTCACAGGCCACCGGGGAGCTGTTTTTT.

This clonotype was counted a few times. CDR3 sequence reads: CATEPRDAGYNEQFF. In nucleotides, the CDR3 is TGTGCCACTGAGCCTCGGGACGCCGGATACAATGAGCAGTTCTTC. The J gene is TRBJ2-1, the V gene TRBV24-1, with D perhaps TRBD1 or TRBD2 (5 bases each). Between the trimmed V and J ends, which lost 10 bases and 4 bases, there was a span of 19 bases. Germline assignment: CDR1 KGHDR and CDR2 SFDVKD. This CDR3 is 15 amino acids long.

This clonotype was recorded at least ten times. Here the CDR3 reads CASSLQPGAGGAETQYF. CDR3 coding DNA: TGTGCCAGCAGCCTTCAGCCGGGGGCCGGGGGAGCGGAGACCCAGTACTTC. The chain recombines TRBV11-1 with TRBJ2-5; D might be TRBD1 or TRBD2, each matching 6 bases. There are 17 residues in the CDR3. CDR1 and CDR2 from the germline V gene are SGHAT and FQDESV (reference sequence). V lost 5 bases to trimming and J lost 5 bases, with 24 bases between them.

This clonotype was detected many times. The chain combines TRBV20-1 with TRBJ1-2; the D is unclear. V gave up 5 bases and J gave up 5 bases, with 6 bases separating them. The CDR3 has 10 amino acids. The germline V gene encodes CDR1 DFQATT and CDR2 SNEGSKA (reference sequence). Here the CDR3 reads CSAPGYGYTF. The CDR3 nucleotides read TGCAGTGCTCCGGGATATGGCTACACCTTC.

The CDR3 loop reads CASSLAGGGTGELFF. The CDR3 DNA reads as TGTGCCAGCAGCCTAGCGGGAGGGGGGACCGGGGAGCTGTTTTTT. The chain couples TRBV9 to TRBJ2-2; 12 bases are shared with TRBD2. Germline V gene lookup returns CDR1 SGDLS and CDR2 YYNGEE. The CDR3 extends over 15 amino acids. V gave up 4 bases and J gave up 5 bases; unmatched junction bases: 3.

The genes are TRBV27 and TRBJ2-7; D is uncertain. The CDR3 totals 14 residues. V was shortened by 3 bases and J by 2 bases, with 11 bases between the two germline ends. Germline assignment: CDR1 MNHEY and CDR2 SMNVEV (reference sequence). The CDR3 here is CASSFSEATYEQYF. CDR3 DNA sequence: TGTGCCAGCAGTTTTTCAGAGGCCACCTACGAGCAGTACTTC.

In this sample, this clonotype turned up a few times. V and J are TRBV10-3 and TRBJ2-7; TRBD2 is a possible D gene (8 bases). The CDR3 is 14 amino acids. Germline lookup yields CDR1 ENHRY and CDR2 SYGVKD. Deletions cut 8 bases from V and 3 bases from J, with 17 bases between. CDR3 sequence: CAIRGGDRDYEQYF. The CDR3 DNA reads as TGTGCCATCCGGGGGGGGGACAGAGACTACGAGCAGTACTTC.

The chain couples TRBV2 to TRBJ2-3; maybe TRBD2 (6 bases). Trimming pared 8 bases from V and 6 bases from J, leaving 18 bases between. The CDR3 sequence is 14 residues long. Germline CDR1 SNHLY, CDR2 FYNNEI. Written as DNA, the CDR3 is TGTGCCAGCGGGGGACTCCAATTGTCCGATACGCAGTATTTT. Amino acid sequence: CASGGLQLSDTQYF.